These 3 T cell receptor beta chains came from one sample sequenced in a study of T cell responses to AZD1222 COVID-19 vaccine. The repertoire was sequenced with immunoSEQ multiplex PCR; TCRdb's copy has only in-frame clones and lacks some. Of some 110,000 clones listed, almost 90% are singletons. Sequenced material: peripheral blood, taken on day 0 of AZD1222 vaccination. The receptors here all came from an adult in good health.

V is TRBV11-1 and J is TRBJ2-1; D is perhaps TRBD2 (6 bases). The V end lost 7 bases, the J end lost 3 bases, and 13 bases lay between the germline ends. This CDR3 has 14 residues. The germline gives CDR1 SGHAT, CDR2 FQDESV (reference sequence). This CDR3 is CASKVWRDYNEQFF. The CDR3 DNA sequence: TGTGCCAGCAAAGTCTGGCGGGACTACAATGAGCAGTTCTTC.

The genes are TRBV7-8 and TRBJ1-2; TRBD1 matches at 8 bases. Germline assignment: CDR1 SGHVS and CDR2 FQNEAQ. There are 15 residues in the CDR3. V shed 5 bases, J shed 4 bases, and the junction held 9 bases outside the gene matches. CDR3 nucleotide sequence: TGTGCCAGCAGCGAAGGGCCGGGACAGGTCTATGGCTACACCTTC. Its translation is CASSEGPGQVYGYTF. Full variable domain (missing parts from reference TRBV7-8 and TRBJ1-2): GAGVSQSPRYKVAKRGQDVALRCDPISGHVSLFWYQQALGQGPEFLTYFQNEAQLDKSGLPSDRFFAERPEGSVSTLKIQRTQQEDSAVYLCASSEGPGQVYGYTFGSGTRLTVV.

In this sample, this clone turned up a few times. The V call is TRBV7-9, the J call TRBJ2-1; 9 nucleotides agree with TRBD2. J gave up 9 bases and V 1 base, and 7 bases lay outside the gene matches. The CDR3 runs to 15 residues. Germline-derived CDR1 and CDR2 are SEHNR and FQNEAQ (reference sequence). The CDR3 coding sequence is TGTGCCAGCAGCTTAGGGGGACTAGCTGGGCGTGAGCAGTTCTTC. Protein product: CASSLGGLAGREQFF.